The 9 T cell receptor beta chains below come from one sample, sequenced in a study of T-cell memory formation after mild COVID-19 (dated by TCRdb to the early 2020s). Receptor amplification or capture employed 5' RACE. Instrument on record: Illumina NovaSeq 6000. TCRdb reworked the public reads: Q25 trimming with fastp, MiXCR clone assembly, productive beta chains retained. Each record represents a unique CDR3 protein, reported with the most common genes and DNA among its rows. Within this sample are under 200,000 distinct CDR3 sequences, with approximately 13% of them counted one time only. The top ten hold roughly 3.3% of the sample. The sequenced sample consisted of PBMCs or a T cell subset sorted from them (not recorded which). These receptors originate from a man aged 18 to 29 who had mild COVID-19 (a few samples of this study predate the infection). The sample titles of this study are shuffled in the database, so cell type and time point are left out; the donor was told from shared clones.

This clonotype was seen a single time. A read error is likely, as this CDR3 ends without the conserved phenylalanine or tryptophan. This chain joins TRBV7-2 and TRBJ2-1; D might be TRBD2 (5 bases). Germline values: CDR1 SGHTA, CDR2 FQGNSA. The CDR3 has 15 residues. Between the trimmed V and J ends, which lost 4 bases and 10 bases, there was a span of 20 bases. CDR3 amino acids: CASSSRGGGPQEQFS. The CDR3 DNA follows: TGTGCCAGCAGCTCTCGTGGCGGAGGTCCACAGGAGCAGTTCTCC.

This chain connects TRBV4-1 to TRBJ1-1, with a tentative D call TRBD1 (5 bases). Germline values: CDR1 MGHRA, CDR2 YSYEKL. Trimming shortened V by 4 bases and J by 1 base, and 13 bases separated the two germline ends. This CDR3 spans 15 amino acids. The CDR3 nucleotides are TGCGCCAGCAGCCGAGGGTTGACAGCGAACACTGAAGCTTTCTTT. It translates to CASSRGLTANTEAFF.

J is TRBJ1-3 and V is TRBV21-1; the table's TRBD1 call for D was not verified on the DNA. TRBV21-1 is a listed pseudogene. The CDR3 covers 16 residues. In DNA form, the CDR3 reads TGTGCCAGCAGCAAAGGACAGAGACGTTCTGGAAACACCATATATTTT. Its translation: CASSKGQRRSGNTIYF.

This chain joins TRBV7-6 and TRBJ2-3, with 9 bases lining up with TRBD1. Trimming took 5 bases from V and 4 from J; bases not matched to a gene: 7. The germline CDR1 and CDR2 sequences are SGHVS and FNYEAQ. The length of the CDR3 is 15 residues. CDR3 in amino acids: CASSRQGGFPDTQYF. Written as DNA, the CDR3 is TGTGCCAGCAGCCGACAGGGGGGGTTCCCAGATACGCAGTATTTT.

This rearrangement joins TRBV9 to TRBJ1-3; TRBD1 might be the D (5 bases). V dropped 0 bases and J dropped 5 bases, with 12 bases sitting between them. Per the germline V gene, CDR1 is SGDLS and CDR2 is YYNGEE. This CDR3 is built from 15 residues. CDR3 in amino acids: CASSVGGHGRNTIYF. CDR3 nucleotides: TGTGCCAGCAGCGTAGGAGGACATGGGAGAAACACCATATATTTT.

Only a few counts were recorded for this clonotype. The V gene is TRBV12-3 or TRBV12-4, the J gene TRBJ1-2; a weak D match, TRBD1 (5 bases). This CDR3 contains 13 residues. The V gene lost 6 bases and the J gene lost 3 bases, with 11 bases spanning the gap. In nucleotides, the CDR3 is TGTGCCAGCAGGGGATCAGGGTACTATGGCTACACCTTC. Encoded protein: CASRGSGYYGYTF.

This chain connects TRBV12-3 or TRBV12-4 to TRBJ1-5, with D hard to call. The length of the CDR3 is 16 residues. Between the trimmed V and J ends, which lost 6 bases and 5 bases, there was a span of 20 bases. The CDR3 DNA reads TGTGCCAGCAGGTTAAGGTATTCAGGCTCCGATCAGCCCCAGCATTTT. Its protein product is CASRLRYSGSDQPQHF.

This clonotype was observed at least ten times. V and J are TRBV27 and TRBJ1-5; D perhaps matches TRBD1 (5 bases). CDR1 and CDR2 from the germline V gene are MNHEY and SMNVEV (reference sequence). The germline V and J ends were trimmed by 2 bases and 2 bases, with 10 bases remaining between them. This CDR3 contains 15 residues. CDR3 DNA: TGTGCCAGCAGTTTAAGGGGTTGGGGCAATCAGCCCCAGCATTTT. It codes for CASSLRGWGNQPQHF.

This clonotype was observed a few times. CDR3 DNA: TGCGCCAGCAGCCCAGCCCCGGTAACCCAAGAGACCCAGTACTTC. Its protein is CASSPAPVTQETQYF. This rearrangement joins TRBV4-3 to TRBJ2-5; D unresolved. The ends were cut back, 4 bases at V and 1 base at J, with 13 bases in the middle. The CDR3 sequence is 15 residues long. Germline V gene data show CDR1 as LGHNA and CDR2 as YSLEER.